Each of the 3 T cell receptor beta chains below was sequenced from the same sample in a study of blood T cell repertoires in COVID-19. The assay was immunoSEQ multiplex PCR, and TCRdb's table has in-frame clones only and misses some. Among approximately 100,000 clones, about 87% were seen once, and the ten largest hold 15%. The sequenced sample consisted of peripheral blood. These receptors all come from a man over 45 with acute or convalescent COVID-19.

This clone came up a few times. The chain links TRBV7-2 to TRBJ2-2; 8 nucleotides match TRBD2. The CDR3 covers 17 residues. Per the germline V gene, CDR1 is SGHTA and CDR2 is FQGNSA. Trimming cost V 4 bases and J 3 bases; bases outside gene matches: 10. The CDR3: CASSSRLLAEYTGELFF. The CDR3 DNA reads TGTGCCAGCAGCTCGAGATTACTAGCGGAATACACCGGGGAGCTGTTTTTT.

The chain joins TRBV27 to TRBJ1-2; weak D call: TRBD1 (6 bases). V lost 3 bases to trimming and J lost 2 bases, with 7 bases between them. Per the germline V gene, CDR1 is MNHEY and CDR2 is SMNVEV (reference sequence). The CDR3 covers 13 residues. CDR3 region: CASSFGQNYGYTF. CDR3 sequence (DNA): TGTGCCAGCAGTTTCGGACAGAACTATGGCTACACCTTC.

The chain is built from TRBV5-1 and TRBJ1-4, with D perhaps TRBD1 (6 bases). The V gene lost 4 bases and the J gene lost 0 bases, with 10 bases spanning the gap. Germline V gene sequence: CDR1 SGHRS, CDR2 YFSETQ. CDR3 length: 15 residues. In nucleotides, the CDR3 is TGCGCCAGCAGCAAGGGACAAACAACTAATGAAAAACTGTTTTTT. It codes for CASSKGQTTNEKLFF.